This is a list of T cell receptor beta chains from one sample in a study of T cell repertoires in cytomegalovirus infection. These receptors have no known antigen. MiXCR was run by TCRdb on the reads, yielding one entry per CDR3 protein. The table has about 890,000 distinct CDR3 sequences, roughly 30% seen once. Sample: cultured CD8+ T cells from PBMCs, taken from culture after CMV antigen stimulation. These receptors originate from a human donor in good health (CMV status not recorded). Some clones in this sample may be carry-over from other donors' samples. Each CDR3 is given with its conserved first and last residue. The D gene is left open where the match is weak. Clone size, where shown, is once, few, many, or a class for clones that have expanded.

DNA: TGTGCCAGCCGGTCCGGGAATAGAAAGGGAGTCGTGAACACTGAAGCTTTCTTT
CDR3: CASRSGNRKGVVNTEAFF
size: .
D: .
J: TRBJ1-1
length: 18
V: TRBV6-1

DNA: TGTGCCAGCACAGGAACCAACAGGGAATTGGACTCTGGGGCCAACGTCCTGACTTTC
CDR3: CASTGTNRELDSGANVLTF
size: many
D: .
J: TRBJ2-6
length: 19
V: TRBV2

DNA: TGTGCCAGCAGCGTACGCCGGGACGGTAGCTCTGGGGCCAACGTCCTGACTTTC
CDR3: CASSVRRDGSSGANVLTF
size: many
D: .
J: TRBJ2-6
length: 18
V: TRBV9

DNA: TGTGCCAGCAGCTTAACAGGGACAGGGGGCCATAGCAATCAGCCCCAGCATTTT
CDR3: CASSLTGTGGHSNQPQHF
size: .
D: TRBD1
J: TRBJ1-5
length: 18
V: TRBV7-3

DNA: TGTGCCAGCAGGTTCCCAGGGACTAGCGGGGGAGATACGCAGTATTTT
CDR3: CASRFPGTSGGDTQYF
size: few
D: TRBD2
J: TRBJ2-3
length: 16
V: TRBV7-9

DNA: TGTGCCAGCAGCCTCTATGACATACGTGAAAAACTGTTTTTT
CDR3: CASSLYDIREKLFF
size: many
D: .
J: TRBJ1-4
length: 14
V: TRBV7-2

DNA: TGTGCCATCAGTGAGCGGCTAGCGGGGGCCTCACAAGAGACCCAGTACTTC
CDR3: CAISERLAGASQETQYF
size: few
D: TRBD2
J: TRBJ2-5
length: 17
V: TRBV10-3

DNA: TGTGCCAGCAGCTCGGGATCTTCTGGGGCCAACGTCCTGACTTTC
CDR3: CASSSGSSGANVLTF
size: many
D: .
J: TRBJ2-6
length: 15
V: TRBV6-5

DNA: TGTGCCAGCAGCTTCGCGGGACAGGGGGCGTTCTACGAGCAGTACTTC
CDR3: CASSFAGQGAFYEQYF
size: .
D: TRBD1
J: TRBJ2-7
length: 16
V: TRBV11-1

DNA: TGTGCCAGCAGTTACTCGGTGCCTCCGGTCACAGATACGCAGTATTTT
CDR3: CASSYSVPPVTDTQYF
size: .
D: .
J: TRBJ2-3
length: 16
V: TRBV6-5

DNA: TGTGCCAGCAGTTACTTCGGGGTCGGGGACACTGAAGCTTTCTTT
CDR3: CASSYFGVGDTEAFF
size: .
D: .
J: TRBJ1-1
length: 15
V: TRBV6-5

DNA: TGTGCCAGCAGTTACTCGAGGGCAATAGAAGCTTTCTTT
CDR3: CASSYSRAIEAFF
size: .
D: .
J: TRBJ1-1
length: 13
V: TRBV6-2/TRBV6-3

DNA: TGTGCCAGCAGTTTCGCCGGCTATGAGCAGTTCTTC
CDR3: CASSFAGYEQFF
size: few
D: .
J: TRBJ2-1
length: 12
V: TRBV28

DNA: TGTGCCAGCAGCTACGGACAGGGGGGCCCTGAAGCTTTCTTT
CDR3: CASSYGQGGPEAFF
size: .
D: TRBD1
J: TRBJ1-1
length: 14
V: TRBV5-4

DNA: TGTGCCAGCAGCTTAGCCCTACACGGGTTAACCGGGGCCCCAAGAGGGACTGAAGCTTTCTTT
CDR3: CASSLALHGLTGAPRGTEAFF
size: many
D: .
J: TRBJ1-1
length: 21
V: TRBV7-6

DNA: TGTGCCAGCAGCTCCGACAGGATTAGCACAGATACGCAGTATTTT
CDR3: CASSSDRISTDTQYF
size: many
D: .
J: TRBJ2-3
length: 15
V: TRBV7-6

DNA: TGTGCCAGCACCCTTATAAGCTCTGGAAACACCATATATTTT
CDR3: CASTLISSGNTIYF
size: .
D: .
J: TRBJ1-3
length: 14
V: TRBV28

DNA: TGTGCCAGCAACACGTCAGGGATGAACACTGAAGCTTTCTTT
CDR3: CASNTSGMNTEAFF
size: .
D: .
J: TRBJ1-1
length: 14
V: TRBV7-6

DNA: TGTGCCAGCAGTTGGGGACAGCATCGCACAGATACGCAGTATTTT
CDR3: CASSWGQHRTDTQYF
size: .
D: TRBD1
J: TRBJ2-3
length: 15
V: TRBV6-6

DNA: TGTGCCAGCACCCTCGCCCCCGGGACTGAAGCTTTCTTT
CDR3: CASTLAPGTEAFF
size: .
D: .
J: TRBJ1-1
length: 13
V: TRBV27

DNA: TGTGCCAGCAGTTCCTGGGACAAAGGAAACACCATATATTTT
CDR3: CASSSWDKGNTIYF
size: .
D: .
J: TRBJ1-3
length: 14
V: TRBV27

DNA: TGCGCCAGCAGTCAAGTATACGATAGCAATCAGCCCCAGCATTTT
CDR3: CASSQVYDSNQPQHF
size: .
D: .
J: TRBJ1-5
length: 15
V: TRBV4-1

DNA: TGTGCCAGCAGTTTCCGGGGGACAGTAGAGACCCAGTACTTC
CDR3: CASSFRGTVETQYF
size: once
D: .
J: TRBJ2-5
length: 14
V: TRBV27